This passage covers 29 T cell receptor beta chains from one sample sequenced in a study of T cells after somatic rescue of genetic block. Produced via immunoSEQ multiplex PCR; TCRdb's table is partial and in-frame only. Found here are 14,000 to 15,000 clones, approximately 75% of them singletons; the top ten hold around 30%. Sequenced input: peripheral blood mononuclear cells (PBMCs). Receptors were obtained from a man aged 18-30 years.

The chain employs TRBV19 and TRBJ2-3; no definite D call. CDR1 LNHDA and CDR2 SQIVND come from the germline V gene (reference sequence). CDR3 size: 12 residues. Trimming took 5 bases from V and 5 from J, leaving 8 bases between them. The CDR3 DNA is TGTGCCAGTAGTCCTTTGGGAGATACGCAGTATTTT. Encoded protein: CASSPLGDTQYF.

The V and J genes are TRBV5-1 and TRBJ2-7, with TRBD2 matching 8 bases. After removal of 4 bases from V and 1 base from J, the junction contained 4 bases not matched to a gene. The CDR3 totals 14 residues. Germline V gene sequence: CDR1 SGHRS, CDR2 YFSETQ. The DNA of the CDR3 is TGCGCCAGCAGCGTACTAGCGGAGTCCTACGAGCAGTACTTC. This codes for CASSVLAESYEQYF.

The V call is TRBV6-6, the J call TRBJ1-2, with 7 bases that match TRBD1. Trimming removed 0 bases from V and 4 bases from J; junction bases left unmatched: 5. The V gene's germline CDR1 is MNHNY and CDR2 SVGAGI (reference sequence). CDR3 size: 15 residues. CDR3 nucleotides: TGTGCCAGCAGTTACTCGGTAGGGGGCGGCTATGGCTACACCTTC. Its translation is CASSYSVGGGYGYTF.

CDR3 amino acids: CASSRDRGAEQYF. The CDR3 nucleotides read TGTGCCAGCTCACGGGACAGGGGGGCCGAGCAGTACTTC. The chain links TRBV18 to TRBJ2-5, with 11 bases aligning to TRBD1. The better agreement between TRBJ2-7 and the DNA end casts doubt on the J call. CDR1 is KGHSH, CDR2 LQKENI, per germline. This CDR3 has 13 amino acids.

V gene TRBV19 combines with J gene TRBJ2-3, with D maybe TRBD1 (5 bases). Germline CDR1 reads LNHDA; CDR2 reads SQIVND (reference sequence). The V end was cut by 1 base, the J end by 4 bases, with 6 bases between. The CDR3 runs 13 residues. The CDR3 nucleotides are TGTGCCAGTAGTATAGCCAGGGCAGATACGCAGTATTTT. It translates to CASSIARADTQYF.

This chain connects TRBV9 to TRBJ2-5, with D possibly TRBD1 on 6 matching bases. The CDR3 extends over 15 amino acids. V was cut by 0 bases and J by 11 bases, with 20 bases left in between. Germline-derived CDR1 and CDR2 are SGDLS and YYNGEE. The CDR3 nucleotides read TGTGCCAGCAGCGTAGGTGGACAGCCTACGGAGGAGCAGTACTTC. Translated, it gives CASSVGGQPTEEQYF.

The chain joins TRBV6-1 to TRBJ2-7; D is perhaps TRBD1 (7 bases). Germline V CDR1 and CDR2: MNHNS, SASEGT. The CDR3 sequence is 15 residues long. Trimming removed 2 bases at V and 0 bases at J, with 11 bases between. CDR3 sequence reads: CASSEWGDSSYEQYF. In nucleotides, the CDR3 is TGTGCCAGCAGTGAATGGGGGGACAGCTCCTACGAGCAGTACTTC.

The chain uses TRBV5-6 and TRBJ1-4; 9 bases are shared with TRBD1. The CDR3 totals 18 residues. Germline V CDR1 and CDR2: SGHDT, YYEEEE. Unmatched junction bases numbered 8, after V lost 2 bases and J lost 0 bases. This CDR3 is CASSFPGTGSATNEKLFF. The CDR3 DNA reads TGTGCCAGCAGCTTCCCCGGGACAGGGTCCGCAACTAATGAAAAACTGTTTTTT.

The rearrangement joins TRBV11-2 to TRBJ2-7, with TRBD1 as a possible D gene (5 bases). Germline values: CDR1 SGHAT, CDR2 FQNNGV. With 4 bases removed from V and 3 bases from J, the gap between germline ends came to 7 bases. The CDR3 loop spans 12 amino acids. CDR3 amino acids: CASSSQGYEQYF. The DNA of the CDR3 is TGTGCCAGCAGCTCCCAGGGCTACGAGCAGTACTTC.

V and J are TRBV9 and TRBJ2-3; D remains ambiguous. The CDR3 is made up of 15 amino acids. With 2 bases removed from V and 5 bases from J, the gap between germline ends came to 15 bases. The germline V gene encodes CDR1 SGDLS and CDR2 YYNGEE. The CDR3 reads CASSVSVGKEDTQYF. CDR3 nucleotide sequence: TGTGCCAGCAGCGTCTCCGTCGGTAAGGAAGATACGCAGTATTTT.

This clone was recorded once. The DNA of the CDR3 is TGTGCCAGCAGCTTAGTCCCGGGACCGTTGAACACTGAAGCTTTCTTT. Amino acid sequence: CASSLVPGPLNTEAFF. The V gene is TRBV11-2, the J gene TRBJ1-1; tentatively, D is TRBD1 (5 bases). The germline V gene encodes CDR1 SGHAT and CDR2 FQNNGV. V was cut by 1 base and J by 0 bases, with 12 bases left in between. This CDR3 region has 16 residues.

This chain connects TRBV5-4 to TRBJ2-3, with 11 bases lining up with TRBD2. The J segment lost 3 bases and the V segment lost 4 bases, leaving 7 bases of the junction unmatched. The CDR3 consists of 16 residues. Germline V CDR1 and CDR2: SGHNT, YYREEE (reference sequence). The chain's CDR3 is CASSRQTSGVTDTQYF. The CDR3 region has the DNA TGTGCCAGCAGCCGCCAGACTAGCGGGGTAACAGATACGCAGTATTTT.

The rearrangement joins TRBV6-5 to TRBJ2-1; 7 bases match TRBD1. Per the germline V gene, CDR1 is MNHEY and CDR2 is SVGAGI. The V segment lost 3 bases and the J segment 3 bases; nucleotides outside the gene matches: 5. CDR3 length: 15 residues. CDR3 region: CASSYRRGLYNEQFF. DNA for the CDR3: TGTGCCAGCAGTTATAGAAGGGGGCTCTACAATGAGCAGTTCTTC.

This chain links TRBV19 with TRBJ2-1; D might be TRBD1 or TRBD2, each matching 5 bases. V was clipped by 6 bases and J by 6 bases, with 15 bases between them. Germline V gene data show CDR1 as LNHDA and CDR2 as SQIVND (reference sequence). The CDR3 runs to 14 residues. This CDR3 reads CASSLSGAINEQFF. In DNA form, the CDR3 reads TGTGCCAGTAGCCTCTCCGGGGCAATCAATGAGCAGTTCTTC.

This chain links TRBV2 with TRBJ2-2, with TRBD2 as a possible D gene (6 bases). Germline-derived CDR1 and CDR2 are SNHLY and FYNNEI. The ends were cut back, 3 bases at V and 1 base at J, with 9 bases in the middle. The CDR3 extends over 15 amino acids. In DNA, the CDR3 is TGTGCCAGCAGTGAGGAGGGGTGGAACACCGGGGAGCTGTTTTTT. It codes for CASSEEGWNTGELFF.

J is TRBJ1-2 and V is TRBV19; 11 bases align to TRBD1. V was pared by 6 bases and J by 8 bases, with 2 bases of the junction left unmatched. Germline values: CDR1 LNHDA, CDR2 SQIVND (reference sequence). The CDR3 is 12 residues long. The CDR3: CASRGQGGGYTF. The CDR3 DNA reads TGTGCCAGTAGGGGACAGGGGGGAGGCTACACCTTC.

The chain carries TRBV18 and TRBJ2-7; D is unresolved. Germline assignment: CDR1 KGHSH and CDR2 LQKENI. This CDR3 is built from 15 residues. The V gene lost 5 bases and the J gene lost 3 bases, with 17 bases spanning the gap. The CDR3 region has the DNA TGTGCCAGCTCATCCCTCGACACCTTCCACTACGAGCAGTACTTC. Its translation is CASSSLDTFHYEQYF.

This chain uses TRBV5-4 with TRBJ2-5, with TRBD1 identical over 7 bases. The V and J ends lost 4 bases and 1 base, in that order; junction bases with no gene match: 4. This CDR3 has 14 residues. Germline lookup yields CDR1 SGHNT and CDR2 YYREEE (reference sequence). CDR3 amino acids: CASSLNRGQETQYF. CDR3 bases: TGTGCCAGCAGCCTGAACAGGGGCCAAGAGACCCAGTACTTC.

The J gene is TRBJ2-3, the V gene TRBV5-1; D might be TRBD1 (5 bases). This CDR3 spans 14 amino acids. The V and J ends lost 3 bases and 0 bases respectively, with 8 bases between them. Germline-derived CDR1 and CDR2 are SGHRS and YFSETQ. CDR3: CASSWGASTDTQYF. In DNA form, the CDR3 reads TGCGCCAGCAGCTGGGGCGCTAGCACAGATACGCAGTATTTT.

The table lists this clone with a few counts. V usage is TRBV5-6 and J usage is TRBJ2-1, with a possible D match to TRBD2 (6 bases). The CDR3 spans 14 residues. Germline CDR1 and CDR2: SGHDT and YYEEEE. Deletions cut 1 base from V and 10 bases from J, with 15 bases between. CDR3 coding DNA: TGTGCCAGCAGCTTGCCCTACGGGAGTTTGGAGCAGTTCTTC. It codes for CASSLPYGSLEQFF. Combining the CDR3 with reference TRBV5-6 and TRBJ2-1 gives the whole variable domain DAGVTQSPTHLIKTRGQQVTLRCSPKSGHDTVSWYQQALGQGPQFIFQYYEEEERQRGNFPDRFSGHQFPNYSSELNVNALLLGDSALYLCASSLPYGSLEQFFGPGTRLTVL.

The sample holds a few counts of this clone. CDR3 in amino acids: CASSLRTGPDGSYGYTF. CDR3 in DNA: TGCGCCAGCAGCTTGAGGACAGGGCCTGATGGATCCTATGGCTACACCTTC. The chain carries TRBV5-1 and TRBJ1-2; 8 bases agree with TRBD1. The germline gives CDR1 SGHRS, CDR2 YFSETQ. The trim removed 1 base at V and 4 bases at J, leaving 12 bases unmatched. This CDR3 region has 17 residues.

This clone was counted once. The V gene is TRBV19, the J gene TRBJ1-2; D uncertain. The V and J ends lost 6 bases and 5 bases respectively, with 19 bases between them. CDR1 and CDR2 from the germline V gene are LNHDA and SQIVND (reference sequence). This CDR3 contains 15 residues. The CDR3 here is CASSDQSGARYGYTF. The CDR3 DNA reads as TGTGCCAGTAGCGACCAATCTGGAGCCCGATATGGCTACACCTTC.

The gene calls are TRBV25-1 and TRBJ2-3; possibly TRBD2 for D (5 bases). There are 15 residues in the CDR3. Trimming removed 5 bases at V and 0 bases at J, with 12 bases between. CDR1 and CDR2 from the germline V gene are MGHDK and SYGVNS. The CDR3 here is CASSLGRLSTDTQYF. CDR3 DNA sequence: TGTGCCAGCAGTCTAGGGAGACTGAGCACAGATACGCAGTATTTT.

The chain recombines TRBV7-6 with TRBJ2-7; 16 nucleotides match TRBD2. Trimming removed 0 bases from V and 1 base from J; junction bases left unmatched: 6. Germline loops: CDR1 SGHVS, CDR2 FNYEAQ. This CDR3 contains 19 residues. As DNA, the CDR3 is TGTGCCAGCAGCTTAGCGCAGGGGACTAGCGGGGGGGCATCCTACGAGCAGTACTTC. This gives the protein CASSLAQGTSGGASYEQYF.

This chain connects TRBV6-1 to TRBJ2-7; either TRBD1 or TRBD2 may supply D (7 bases each). Germline CDR1 is MNHNS and CDR2 is SASEGT. The CDR3 totals 14 residues. Trimming stripped 7 bases from V and 3 bases from J, with 16 bases between. The CDR3 nucleotides are TGTGCCAGCACCGTGGGAGGGGGCGTCTACGAGCAGTACTTC. The encoded protein is CASTVGGGVYEQYF.

The J gene is TRBJ1-5, the V gene TRBV4-1, with a weak D call TRBD1 (6 bases). This CDR3 has 15 amino acids. V shed 2 bases and J shed 4 bases, with 12 bases lying between them. Germline lookup yields CDR1 MGHRA and CDR2 YSYEKL. CDR3 in DNA: TGCGCCAGCAGCCAAAAGGGGGAGGGGAATCAGCCCCAGCATTTT. This sequence encodes CASSQKGEGNQPQHF.

The V gene is TRBV5-4, the J gene TRBJ2-7, with TRBD2 matching 13 bases. V shed 5 bases and J 4 bases; nucleotides not matched to a gene: 12. The CDR3 is made up of 17 amino acids. Germline V CDR1 and CDR2: SGHNT, YYREEE (reference sequence). In DNA form, the CDR3 reads TGTGCCAGCAGTTCTCGGACTAGCGGGGGAGTACTTTACGAGCAGTACTTC. The encoded protein is CASSSRTSGGVLYEQYF. Supplemented by reference TRBV5-4 and TRBJ2-7, the full variable domain reads ETGVTQSPTHLIKTRGQQVTLRCSSQSGHNTVSWYQQALGQGPQFIFQYYREEENGRGNFPPRFSGLQFPNYSSELNVNALELDDSALYLCASSSRTSGGVLYEQYFGPGTRLTVT.

The V call is TRBV10-3, the J call TRBJ2-7, with 10 positions matching TRBD1. The CDR3 totals 14 residues. V shed 6 bases and J 2 bases; nucleotides not matched to a gene: 4. Germline V gene data show CDR1 as ENHRY and CDR2 as SYGVKD. Written as DNA, the CDR3 is TGTGCCATCAGACCGGGACAGGGGACCTACGAGCAGTACTTC. Translated, it gives CAIRPGQGTYEQYF.

The chain links TRBV30 to TRBJ2-5; 9 bases match TRBD1. The J call is in doubt because the DNA end fits TRBJ2-7 better. The CDR3 is 13 residues long. The germline V gene has CDR1 GTSNPN and CDR2 SVGIG (reference sequence). CDR3 nucleotides: TGTGCCTGGAGCTGGGACAGGGTTTACGAGCAGTACTTC. Amino acids: CAWSWDRVYEQYF.